This T cell receptor (beta chain) originates from a study of T cells in Graves' hyperthyroidism and ophthalmopathy. Overall study findings and caveats: The authors' 13 V-J model separated ophthalmopathy from stable hyperthyroidism.

This clonotype has a handful of counts. The antigen is undetermined. Trimming left V 4 bases short and J 0 bases short, with 21 bases between. Germline CDR1 is MDHEN and CDR2 is SYDVKM. The length of the CDR3 is 18 residues. RNA transcripts provided the source from which TCR beta CDR3 regions were amplified. TCR CDR3 underwent first-round RT-PCR with the HTBI primer set. TCRdb reanalysed the multiplex PCR reads using MiXCR and keeps one entry per CDR3 protein. The table shows 560,000 or so distinct CDR3 sequences, with less than 20% occurring only once. Specimen: blood. The clonotype originates from a man between 40 and 49 years old with Graves' ophthalmopathy. The rearrangement uses TRBV28 and TRBJ1-1; D gene unclear. This CDR3 reads CASSSPRRNQFMNTEAFF. Written as DNA, the CDR3 is TGTGCCAGCAGTTCCCCACGACGGAACCAATTTATGAACACTGAAGCTTTCTTT.